The 13 T cell receptor beta chains presented below share a single source sample, sequenced in a study of blood T cell repertoires in COVID-19 (dated by TCRdb to the early 2020s). The protocol used for the library was the immunoSEQ multiplex PCR assay. TCRdb mirrors the immuneACCESS table, restricted to in-frame sequences. Some clones are absent from its copies; in checked studies, under half trace to an unresolved V gene, and the reason for the others is unknown. This sample has roughly 330,000 clones in its table, and approximately 89% of those were observed once. The top ten clonotypes cover approximately 5% of the sample. Material for sequencing was PBMCs or T cells enriched from blood (not recorded which). The source of these receptors is a woman aged 30 to 39 who had recovered from COVID-19.

There are a few counts of this clone. The chain joins TRBV4-2 to TRBJ2-7; TRBD1 matches 7 bases. The CDR3 extends over 17 amino acids. Germline V CDR1 and CDR2: LGHNA, YNFKEQ. The V and J ends lost 3 bases and 2 bases, in that order; junction bases with no gene match: 13. CDR3 nucleotide sequence: TGTGCCAGCAGCCAGATCCCCCGTAGGGACAGACCCTACGAGCAGTACTTC. Amino acid sequence: CASSQIPRRDRPYEQYF.

This clone was counted between two and nine times. The V gene is TRBV7-8, the J gene TRBJ1-5, with 7 bases identical to TRBD1. Looked up from germline, CDR1 is SGHVS and CDR2 is FQNEAQ. V trimming: 2 bases; J trimming: 0 bases; junction bases outside the gene matches: 10. CDR3 length: 18 amino acids. The CDR3 DNA sequence: TGTGCCAGCAGCTTATTCGGGACAGCCGATTATAGCAATCAGCCCCAGCATTTT. Encoded protein: CASSLFGTADYSNQPQHF.

This rearrangement joins TRBV28 to TRBJ2-5, with 7 bases identical to TRBD1. Germline assignment: CDR1 MDHEN and CDR2 SYDVKM. V lost 2 bases, J lost 5 bases, and 8 bases stayed unmatched. The CDR3 runs to 15 residues. The CDR3 reads CASSLPTGERETQYF. CDR3 coding DNA: TGTGCCAGCAGTTTACCAACAGGGGAGCGGGAGACCCAGTACTTC.

J is TRBJ1-4 and V is TRBV18; D possibly corresponds to TRBD1 (6 bases). Trimming removed 3 bases from V and 6 bases from J, with 17 bases in between. The length of the CDR3 is 16 residues. Germline CDR1 is KGHSH and CDR2 is LQKENI. CDR3 bases: TGTGCCAGCTCACCCCCCGGCAGGGGCGGTTATGAAAAACTGTTTTTT. The encoded protein is CASSPPGRGGYEKLFF.

The genes are TRBV6-5 and TRBJ1-4, with D hard to call. V lost 6 bases to trimming and J lost 6 bases, with 17 bases between them. The length of the CDR3 is 15 residues. CDR1 and CDR2 from the germline V gene are MNHEY and SVGAGI. The CDR3 DNA follows: TGTGCCAGCAGAGCTACAGCCGCCGCTTATGAAAAACTGTTTTTT. Its protein is CASRATAAAYEKLFF.

V usage is TRBV7-2 and J usage is TRBJ2-2, with D maybe TRBD2 (6 bases). Germline values: CDR1 SGHTA, CDR2 FQGNSA. Trimming removed 6 bases from V and 0 bases from J, with 11 bases in between. The CDR3 loop spans 15 amino acids. This chain's CDR3 is CASRLGLSNTGELFF. The DNA of the CDR3 is TGTGCCAGCAGGTTGGGACTTTCGAACACCGGGGAGCTGTTTTTT. The entire variable domain, with the rest obtained from reference TRBV7-2 and TRBJ2-2, is as follows: GAGVSQSPSNKVTEKGKDVELRCDPISGHTALYWYRQSLGQGLEFLIYFQGNSAPDKSGLPSDRFSAERTGGSVSTLTIQRTQQEDSAVYLCASRLGLSNTGELFFGEGSRLTVL.

Points on this clone: In the same sample, other DNA sequences code for this CDR3. The rearrangement links TRBV7-2 to TRBJ2-3; the match to TRBD2 covers 11 bases. The CDR3 runs to 16 residues. Per germline, CDR1 SGHTA and CDR2 FQGNSA. V trimming: 5 bases; J trimming: 1 base; junction bases outside the gene matches: 5. This CDR3 reads CASSLTSGVGTDTQYF. Written as DNA, the CDR3 is TGTGCCAGCAGCCTGACTAGCGGGGTAGGCACAGATACGCAGTATTTT. Full variable domain (missing parts from reference TRBV7-2 and TRBJ2-3): GAGVSQSPSNKVTEKGKDVELRCDPISGHTALYWYRQSLGQGLEFLIYFQGNSAPDKSGLPSDRFSAERTGGSVSTLTIQRTQQEDSAVYLCASSLTSGVGTDTQYFGPGTRLTVL.

This chain uses TRBV5-1 with TRBJ2-4; TRBD1 might be the D (6 bases). This CDR3 is 17 amino acids long. Germline-derived CDR1 and CDR2 are SGHRS and YFSETQ. The germline V and J ends were trimmed by 3 bases and 0 bases, with 16 bases remaining between them. The CDR3 bases are TGCGCCAGCAGCTCTGACAGGTTGGGCTTAGCCAAAAACATTCAGTACTTC. Its protein product is CASSSDRLGLAKNIQYF. The variable domain in full, with the rest retrieved from reference TRBV5-1 and TRBJ2-4, is KAGVTQTPRYLIKTRGQQVTLSCSPISGHRSVSWYQQTPGQGLQFLFEYFSETQRNKGNFPGRFSGRQFSNSRSEMNVSTLELGDSALYLCASSSDRLGLAKNIQYFGAGTRLSVL.

The chain employs TRBV10-3 and TRBJ2-1; 10 bases map to TRBD2. The CDR3 has 14 amino acids. Germline V gene lookup returns CDR1 ENHRY and CDR2 SYGVKD. Trimming took 7 bases from V and 6 from J; bases not matched to a gene: 6. The CDR3 nucleotides read TGTGCCATCACAGCGGGGGGGCCACCCAATGAGCAGTTCTTC. Translating gives CAITAGGPPNEQFF.

This clone showed up just a few times. The V gene is TRBV5-6, the J gene TRBJ1-2; 10 bases align to TRBD1. Germline CDR1 and CDR2: SGHDT and YYEEEE. The CDR3 sequence is 13 residues long. With V trimmed by 4 bases and J by 7 bases, 4 bases remained unmatched. The CDR3 DNA is TGTGCCAGCAGCCTGGGACAGGGGCCTGGCTACACCTTC. Residues: CASSLGQGPGYTF.

This chain uses TRBV13 with TRBJ2-5, with TRBD1 as a possible D gene (6 bases). This CDR3 spans 17 amino acids. The V end was cut by 5 bases, the J end by 3 bases, with 22 bases between. Germline V gives CDR1 PRHDT, CDR2 FYEKMQ (reference sequence). CDR3 sequence (DNA): TGTGCCAGCAGCACCGGACAGTCTATATGGGGGAAAGAGACCCAGTACTTC. It translates to CASSTGQSIWGKETQYF.

The chain joins TRBV7-3 to TRBJ2-5; 7 nucleotides line up with TRBD1. CDR1 is SGHTA and CDR2 is FQGTGA in the germline V gene. J lost 5 bases, V lost 2 bases, and 5 bases had no gene match. The CDR3 runs 14 residues. CDR3 bases: TGTGCCAGCAGCTTAGAGGGGGCCCTTGAGACCCAGTACTTC. Its protein is CASSLEGALETQYF.

The gene calls are TRBV6-5 and TRBJ1-2; D might be TRBD1 (5 bases). Germline V lookup: CDR1 MNHEY, CDR2 SVGAGI. The CDR3 length is 13 residues. With 7 bases removed from V and 7 bases from J, the gap between germline ends came to 16 bases. For the CDR3, the DNA is TGTGCCAGCACCCAAGGGGATCCCATTGGCTACACCTTC. Protein: CASTQGDPIGYTF.